The 23 T cell receptor beta chains listed next were all sequenced from one sample in a study of T cell repertoires in cytomegalovirus infection. These TCRs are of unknown antigen specificity. TCRdb re-analysed the reads in MiXCR, keeping a single row per CDR3 protein. In the table there are 900,000 to 950,000 distinct CDR3 sequences, approximately 31% of which are singletons. The sample was cultured CD8+ T cells from PBMCs, taken from culture after CMV antigen stimulation. The receptors come from a human donor in good health (CMV status not recorded). Some clones in this sample may be carry-over from other donors' samples.

The chain links TRBV27 to TRBJ2-5; maybe TRBD1 (6 bases). Germline V gene lookup returns CDR1 MNHEY and CDR2 SMNVEV (reference sequence). The V end lost 5 bases, the J end lost 5 bases, and 18 bases lay between the germline ends. The length of the CDR3 is 15 residues. The CDR3 region is CASSAWGGGGETQYF. The DNA for the CDR3 is TGTGCCAGCAGTGCCTGGGGTGGGGGCGGGGAGACCCAGTACTTC.

The rearrangement joins TRBV18 to TRBJ1-6; D uncertain. Germline V gene sequence: CDR1 KGHSH, CDR2 LQKENI. CDR3 size: 18 residues. The V end lost 0 bases, the J end lost 4 bases, and 16 bases lay between the germline ends. CDR3 loop: CASSPPVGERIYNSPLHF. The CDR3 DNA reads as TGTGCCAGCTCACCACCGGTCGGGGAGAGGATTTATAATTCACCCCTCCACTTT.

This clonotype appeared a few times. The chain links TRBV7-2 to TRBJ2-1; the D gene is possibly TRBD1 (5 bases). This CDR3 has 15 residues. V was trimmed by 5 bases and J by 4 bases, leaving 15 bases between them. CDR1 SGHTA and CDR2 FQGNSA come from the germline V gene. CDR3 nucleotides: TGTGCCAGCAGCCCCGCCTTAGGGGTTTACAATGAGCAGTTCTTC. This sequence encodes CASSPALGVYNEQFF.

This chain connects TRBV7-4 to TRBJ2-3, with D possibly matching TRBD2 (6 bases). The CDR3 has 15 amino acids. Germline V gives CDR1 SGHVT, CDR2 SQSDAQ. V shed 2 bases and J shed 2 bases, with 11 bases lying between them. CDR3 DNA sequence: TGTGCCAGCAGCTTAAAGCGGGCCTTCACAGATACGCAGTATTTT. This codes for CASSLKRAFTDTQYF. The complete variable domain, with remaining parts taken from reference TRBV7-4 and TRBJ2-3, reads GAGVSQSPRYKVAKRGRDVALRCDSISGHVTLYWYRQTLGQGSEVLTYSQSDAQRDKSGRPSGRFSAERPERSVSTLKIQRTEQGDSAVYLCASSLKRAFTDTQYFGPGTRLTVL.

The rearrangement links TRBV19 to TRBJ1-1, with a possible D match to TRBD1 (6 bases). The CDR3 consists of 14 residues. The germline V and J ends were trimmed by 3 bases and 4 bases, with 12 bases remaining between them. Germline-derived CDR1 and CDR2 are LNHDA and SQIVND (reference sequence). The CDR3 DNA reads TGTGCCAGTAGTATCGCAGGGGCCCGCACTGAAGCTTTCTTT. Its translation: CASSIAGARTEAFF.

In this sample, this clonotype turned up a few times. The chain links TRBV6-5 to TRBJ1-1; D is ambiguous. Germline V gives CDR1 MNHEY, CDR2 SVGAGI. CDR3 length: 15 residues. V gave up 0 bases and J gave up 5 bases, with 13 bases separating them. CDR3 nucleotide sequence: TGTGCCAGCAGTTACTCCTGGAAGAGGGAGACTGAAGCTTTCTTT. Protein: CASSYSWKRETEAFF.

J is TRBJ1-1 and V is TRBV12-3 or TRBV12-4; possibly TRBD1 for D (6 bases). The CDR3 runs to 18 residues. The germline V and J ends were trimmed by 3 bases and 11 bases, with 31 bases remaining between them. DNA for the CDR3: TGTGCCAGCAGTTTCGGAGCCCCCAGCGGAAACAGGGTTGCGTTTGCTTTCTTT. As protein: CASSFGAPSGNRVAFAFF.

On this clonotype: The CDR3 does not close with the conserved phenylalanine or tryptophan, likely indicating a read error. The rearrangement uses TRBV7-9 and TRBJ1-2; the match to TRBD1 covers 7 bases. The CDR3 is 14 residues long. The V and J ends lost 4 bases and 2 bases, in that order; junction bases with no gene match: 4. The V gene's germline CDR1 is SEHNR and CDR2 FQNEAQ (reference sequence). The DNA for the CDR3 is TGTGCCAGCAGCTCCGGACAGGTCAACTATGGCTACACCCTC. Translation gives CASSSGQVNYGYTL.

The sample holds a few counts of this clonotype. The V gene is TRBV5-5, the J gene TRBJ2-7, with TRBD1 matching 7 bases. Germline V gene lookup returns CDR1 SGHKS and CDR2 YYEKEE (reference sequence). The CDR3 has 17 residues. The trim removed 1 base at V and 4 bases at J, leaving 14 bases unmatched. In DNA form, the CDR3 reads TGTGCCAGCAGCTTGAGAAGGGGGCCACTTACACTTTACGAGCAGTACTTC. It codes for CASSLRRGPLTLYEQYF.

The sample holds a few counts of this clonotype. The rearrangement uses TRBV12-3 or TRBV12-4 and TRBJ1-5; D possibly corresponds to TRBD1 (5 bases). V shed 7 bases and J shed 0 bases, with 16 bases lying between them. The CDR3 runs 16 residues. CDR3 nucleotide sequence: TGTGCCAGCACCTTCGGGACTGAATCTAGCAATCAGCCCCAGCATTTT. It yields the protein CASTFGTESSNQPQHF.

This clonotype was counted at least ten times. The chain has TRBV20-1 and TRBJ1-1, with D tentatively TRBD1 (6 bases). The CDR3 sequence is 13 residues long. The ends were cut back, 6 bases at V and 3 bases at J, with 14 bases in the middle. Looked up from germline, CDR1 is DFQATT and CDR2 is SNEGSKA (reference sequence). The CDR3: CSARGGGDTEAFF. The DNA for the CDR3 is TGCAGTGCAAGGGGGGGGGGGGACACTGAAGCTTTCTTT.

The chain joins TRBV19 to TRBJ1-3, with 8 bases lining up with TRBD1. CDR1 is LNHDA, CDR2 SQIVND, per germline (reference sequence). Trimming at V came to 3 bases and at J to 2 bases, leaving 18 bases not matched to a gene. The CDR3 totals 20 residues. CDR3 region: CASSIRRFVTRQGTGNTIYF. The CDR3 DNA is TGTGCCAGTAGTATCCGCCGGTTTGTAACCCGACAGGGGACTGGAAACACCATATATTTT.

This clonotype was counted only a few times. The rearrangement joins TRBV6-2 or TRBV6-3 to TRBJ2-1; 7 bases are a match to TRBD2. The CDR3 length is 15 residues. V was pared by 1 base and J by 4 bases, with 4 bases of the junction left unmatched. The germline CDR1 and CDR2 sequences are MNHEY and SVGEGT. CDR3 protein: CASSYLSGEYNEQFF. In DNA form, the CDR3 reads TGTGCCAGCAGTTACTTGAGCGGGGAGTACAATGAGCAGTTCTTC.

This clonotype was seen a handful of times. The V gene is TRBV19, the J gene TRBJ1-6, with 7 nucleotides matching TRBD1. Germline V gene lookup returns CDR1 LNHDA and CDR2 SQIVND (reference sequence). This CDR3 spans 16 amino acids. Trimming removed 7 bases from V and 3 bases from J; junction bases left unmatched: 9. The CDR3 reads CASTRGQAYYNSPLHF. Here the CDR3 DNA reads TGTGCCAGTACCCGCGGACAGGCTTACTATAATTCACCCCTCCACTTT.

The V and J genes are TRBV4-2 and TRBJ2-1; no firm D call. The CDR3 sequence is 16 residues long. V was pared by 2 bases and J by 2 bases, with 13 bases between. The germline V gene encodes CDR1 LGHNA and CDR2 YNFKEQ. The CDR3 nucleotides are TGTGCCAGCAGCCAAAACCAGCCAGCGACCTACAATGAGCAGTTCTTC. Translating it yields CASSQNQPATYNEQFF.

A word on this clonotype: A read error may explain this, as a much larger clone is one base away. This sequence joins TRBV4-2 and TRBJ2-7; 9 bases are a match to TRBD1. Trimming took 5 bases from V and 6 from J; bases not matched to a gene: 2. Germline CDR1 and CDR2: LGHNA and YNFKEQ. This CDR3 region has 12 residues. Here the CDR3 reads CASSGTGTEQYF. In DNA form, the CDR3 reads TGTGCCAGCAGCGGGACAGGGACCGAGCAGTACTTC.

The chain employs TRBV6-6 and TRBJ2-5, with TRBD2 as a possible D gene (5 bases). The CDR3 sequence is 14 residues long. The germline CDR1 and CDR2 sequences are MNHNY and SVGAGI (reference sequence). Trimming took 1 base from V and 5 from J, leaving 11 bases between them. The CDR3, as DNA: TGTGCCAGCAGTTACTTCGGGGTTGGGGAGACCCAGTACTTC. As protein: CASSYFGVGETQYF.

This clonotype was seen only a few times. The gene calls are TRBV11-1 and TRBJ2-7; 8 nucleotides agree with TRBD1. The V gene's germline CDR1 is SGHAT and CDR2 FQDESV (reference sequence). Unmatched junction bases numbered 7, after V lost 5 bases and J lost 4 bases. The CDR3 extends over 14 amino acids. This CDR3 reads CASSAGTGLYEQYF. Written as DNA, the CDR3 is TGTGCCAGCAGCGCAGGGACAGGACTTTACGAGCAGTACTTC. Drawing the rest from reference TRBV11-1 and TRBJ2-7, the complete variable domain is EAEVAQSPRYKITEKSQAVAFWCDPISGHATLYWYRQILGQGPELLVQFQDESVVDDSQLPKDRFSAERLKGVDSTLKIQPAELGDSAMYLCASSAGTGLYEQYFGPGTRLTVT.

There are many counts of this clonotype. The chain carries TRBV12-3 or TRBV12-4 and TRBJ1-1; D is perhaps TRBD1 (5 bases). Trimming pared 3 bases from V and 1 base from J, leaving 9 bases between. CDR3 length: 14 residues. The CDR3 protein is CASSLGGTNTEAFF. The CDR3 DNA reads TGTGCCAGCAGTTTGGGGGGGACGAACACTGAAGCTTTCTTT.

This chain links TRBV20-1 with TRBJ1-2, with D maybe TRBD1 (5 bases). Germline V gene lookup returns CDR1 DFQATT and CDR2 SNEGSKA (reference sequence). The length of the CDR3 is 13 residues. The V end lost 1 base, the J end lost 2 bases, and 8 bases lay between the germline ends. The DNA for the CDR3 is TGCAGTGCTAGAGGGGCAGGGAACTATGGCTACACCTTC. Residues: CSARGAGNYGYTF.

The genes are TRBV11-3 and TRBJ2-1, with 8 bases lining up with TRBD1. From germline, CDR1 is SGHNT and CDR2 YENEEA. V was clipped by 5 bases and J by 2 bases; unmatched bases: 5. The CDR3 covers 15 residues. CDR3 region: CASSRTGTPYNEQFF. Written as DNA, the CDR3 is TGTGCCAGCAGCCGGACAGGGACCCCCTACAATGAGCAGTTCTTC.

Remarks on this clonotype: The junction departs from the called germline gene at one end, perhaps through a read error. The rearrangement uses TRBV13 and TRBJ1-2; D unclear. Germline CDR1 and CDR2: PRHDT and FYEKMQ (reference sequence). CDR3 length equals 12 residues. Here the CDR3 DNA reads TGTGTCAGCCCAACTAGCGGTAGCGGCTACACCTTC. It translates to CVSPTSGSGYTF.

This chain uses TRBV7-8 with TRBJ2-1; 10 bases line up with TRBD2. CDR1 and CDR2 from the germline V gene are SGHVS and FQNEAQ. V was pared by 0 bases and J by 5 bases, with 7 bases of the junction left unmatched. This CDR3 is 17 amino acids long. In DNA, the CDR3 is TGTGCCAGCAGCTTAGCCAGCGGGGGGGTAGAGAACAATGAGCAGTTCTTC. As protein: CASSLASGGVENNEQFF.